This entry lists 30 T cell receptor beta chains sequenced from one sample in a study of response to subunit inactivated influenza vaccine. TCRdb passed the RT-PCR reads through MiXCR, listing each CDR3 protein once. The sample has around 470,000 distinct CDR3 sequences; 6.5% to 8% are singletons. Sequencing used PBMCs from blood, obtained roughly 24 months after vaccination. The source of these receptors is a man aged 50-75 years who received an inactivated influenza vaccine.

The chain combines TRBV7-2 with TRBJ2-2; D uncertain. V dropped 5 bases and J dropped 5 bases, with 9 bases sitting between them. Germline V CDR1 and CDR2: SGHTA, FQGNSA. There are 13 residues in the CDR3. The chain's CDR3 is CASSAGPTGELFF. DNA of the CDR3: TGTGCCAGCAGCGCCGGGCCAACCGGGGAGCTGTTTTTT.

This chain joins TRBV7-2 and TRBJ1-2; D is undetermined. The germline CDR1 and CDR2 sequences are SGHTA and FQGNSA. The V end lost 2 bases, the J end lost 8 bases, and 15 bases lay between the germline ends. The CDR3 extends over 14 amino acids. The CDR3, as DNA: TGTGCCAGCAGCTTAAAAGCAACAGTCGAAGGCTACACCTTC. It translates to CASSLKATVEGYTF.

This clonotype was counted at least ten times. The V call is TRBV9, the J call TRBJ2-1; a possible D gene is TRBD2 (5 bases). V was shortened by 0 bases and J by 3 bases, with 10 bases between the two germline ends. This CDR3 is 15 amino acids long. Looked up from germline, CDR1 is SGDLS and CDR2 is YYNGEE. CDR3 nucleotide sequence: TGTGCCAGCAGCGTAGTACCCACTAGCTACAATGAGCAGTTCTTC. Its translation: CASSVVPTSYNEQFF.

The J gene is TRBJ1-3, the V gene TRBV7-2; no firm D call. The CDR3 runs to 17 residues. Trimming cost V 5 bases and J 0 bases, with 17 bases left between them. The germline gives CDR1 SGHTA, CDR2 FQGNSA. CDR3 nucleotides: TGTGCCAGCAGCCCCCGGACCGGGCCTCGCTCTGGAAACACCATATATTTT. It translates to CASSPRTGPRSGNTIYF.

This clonotype was observed many times. The chain joins TRBV5-1 to TRBJ2-5; D is ambiguous. The V and J ends lost 2 bases and 4 bases respectively, with 12 bases between them. The length of the CDR3 is 14 residues. Looked up from germline, CDR1 is SGHRS and CDR2 is YFSETQ. The CDR3 loop is CASSLGRSGETQYF. The CDR3 DNA reads as TGCGCCAGCAGCTTAGGCCGGAGTGGAGAGACCCAGTACTTC. The full variable domain, rest sourced from reference TRBV5-1 and TRBJ2-5, is KAGVTQTPRYLIKTRGQQVTLSCSPISGHRSVSWYQQTPGQGLQFLFEYFSETQRNKGNFPGRFSGRQFSNSRSEMNVSTLELGDSALYLCASSLGRSGETQYFGPGTRLLVL.

This clonotype appeared a few times. This rearrangement joins TRBV12-3 or TRBV12-4 to TRBJ2-7, with D possibly TRBD2 on 7 matching bases. The CDR3 length is 14 residues. Trimming removed 7 bases at V and 4 bases at J, with 17 bases between. Written as DNA, the CDR3 is TGTGCCAGCACCCTAGGGGGGGGTTGGTACGAGCAGTACTTC. This sequence encodes CASTLGGGWYEQYF.

This clonotype was found a few times. The chain links TRBV27 to TRBJ1-4, with D perhaps matching TRBD1 (5 bases). Looked up from germline, CDR1 is MNHEY and CDR2 is SMNVEV (reference sequence). CDR3 length: 15 amino acids. The V and J ends lost 0 bases and 8 bases respectively, with 13 bases between them. CDR3: CASSLSPGMEEKLFF. For the CDR3, the DNA is TGTGCCAGCAGTTTATCACCAGGGATGGAAGAAAAACTGTTTTTT.

The chain joins TRBV20-1 to TRBJ2-5; TRBD2 agrees at 12 bases. Per the germline V gene, CDR1 is DFQATT and CDR2 is SNEGSKA (reference sequence). CDR3 length equals 16 residues. The V gene end was trimmed by 6 bases and the J gene end by 1 base; junction bases not matched to a gene: 9. The CDR3 loop is CSAPRTSGTPQETQYF. CDR3 sequence (DNA): TGCAGTGCCCCTCGGACTAGCGGGACCCCCCAAGAGACCCAGTACTTC.

This clonotype was seen many times. The chain employs TRBV5-1 and TRBJ1-1; possibly TRBD1 for D (6 bases). CDR1 is SGHRS and CDR2 is YFSETQ in the germline V gene. This CDR3 comprises 12 residues. V lost 4 bases, J lost 10 bases, and 14 bases lay in between. The CDR3 DNA sequence: TGCGCCAGCAGCCCAACGCAGGGGACAGCTTTCTTT. Encoded protein: CASSPTQGTAFF.

The sample holds many counts of this clonotype. This rearrangement joins TRBV10-3 to TRBJ2-1; a weak D match, TRBD1 (6 bases). The V gene lost 4 bases and the J gene lost 7 bases, with 11 bases spanning the gap. Germline CDR1 reads ENHRY; CDR2 reads SYGVKD. The CDR3 contains 13 residues. The chain's CDR3 is CAISGNRENEQFF. For the CDR3, the DNA is TGTGCCATCAGTGGGAACAGGGAGAATGAGCAGTTCTTC.

This clonotype was detected a few times. CDR3 sequence reads: CAISDQLAPGQFF. The CDR3 bases are TGTGCCATCAGTGACCAACTAGCCCCAGGGCAGTTCTTC. V and J are TRBV10-3 and TRBJ2-1, with D possibly matching TRBD2 (6 bases). The CDR3 is made up of 13 amino acids. Trimming took 3 bases from V and 12 from J, leaving 15 bases between them. Germline V gene sequence: CDR1 ENHRY, CDR2 SYGVKD.

There are many counts of this clonotype. V is TRBV19 and J is TRBJ2-7; D uncertain. Trimming removed 4 bases at V and 6 bases at J, with 10 bases between. Germline V gene sequence: CDR1 LNHDA, CDR2 SQIVND (reference sequence). The CDR3 sequence is 12 residues long. Written as DNA, the CDR3 is TGTGCCAGTAGTACCCCCGCCGGCGAGCAGTACTTC. Translated: CASSTPAGEQYF.

This clonotype was recorded many times. V gene TRBV4-2 combines with J gene TRBJ2-2; D ambiguous. The germline CDR1 and CDR2 sequences are LGHNA and YNFKEQ. Trimming took 1 base from V and 2 from J, leaving 11 bases between them. The CDR3 is 16 residues long. The CDR3 region has the DNA TGTGCCAGCAGCCAAGGTGGGATACTAAACACCGGGGAGCTGTTTTTT. As protein: CASSQGGILNTGELFF.

The J gene is TRBJ1-1, the V gene TRBV5-1; D is ambiguous. The CDR3 is made up of 15 amino acids. The germline gives CDR1 SGHRS, CDR2 YFSETQ. Trimming took 4 bases from V and 4 from J, leaving 17 bases between them. The CDR3: CASSRVDGGATEAFF. CDR3 DNA: TGCGCCAGCAGCCGAGTAGATGGAGGTGCCACTGAAGCTTTCTTT.

This clonotype was recorded once. This chain uses TRBV5-4 with TRBJ1-5, with D possibly being TRBD1 (5 bases). The germline V gene has CDR1 SGHNT and CDR2 YYREEE (reference sequence). This CDR3 is 21 amino acids long. The V gene lost 1 base and the J gene lost 0 bases, with 26 bases spanning the gap. CDR3 nucleotide sequence: TGTGCCAGCAGCTTGACTGTCGCCCCAGGGCATTACTCCTATAGCAATCAGCCCCAGCATTTT. Translated: CASSLTVAPGHYSYSNQPQHF.

In this sample, this clonotype turned up a few times. V usage is TRBV30 and J usage is TRBJ2-7; 11 bases fit TRBD2. From germline, CDR1 is GTSNPN and CDR2 SVGIG (reference sequence). The junction had 5 bases not matched to a gene; V was cut back by 5 bases and J by 5 bases. The CDR3 runs 13 residues. The CDR3 loop reads CAWQGLAAHEQYF. CDR3 nucleotides: TGTGCCTGGCAGGGACTAGCGGCCCACGAGCAGTACTTC.

This clonotype was observed a few times. The gene calls are TRBV20-1 and TRBJ2-3; TRBD2 matches at 8 bases. V was clipped by 5 bases and J by 3 bases; unmatched bases: 7. CDR3 size: 14 residues. Germline loops: CDR1 DFQATT, CDR2 SNEGSKA (reference sequence). CDR3 bases: TGCAGTGCTCCCGGGGGGGGAGCTACAGATACGCAGTATTTT. Protein product: CSAPGGGATDTQYF.

The J gene is TRBJ2-1, the V gene TRBV27; TRBD2 matches 16 bases. CDR1 and CDR2 (germline): MNHEY, SMNVEV (reference sequence). The J segment lost 3 bases and the V segment lost 6 bases, leaving 8 bases of the junction unmatched. This CDR3 contains 18 residues. The CDR3, as DNA: TGTGCCAGCAGAAGGGGACTAGCGGGAGGGATTTACTACAATGAGCAGTTCTTC. This codes for CASRRGLAGGIYYNEQFF.

This clonotype was seen ten or more times. The V gene is TRBV20-1, the J gene TRBJ2-2; D is ambiguous. Trimming took off 1 base at V and 2 bases at J, with 8 bases between the two ends. Per germline, CDR1 DFQATT and CDR2 SNEGSKA (reference sequence). The CDR3 totals 14 residues. The CDR3 loop is CSARGFSNTGELFF. DNA for the CDR3: TGCAGTGCTAGAGGGTTTAGTAACACCGGGGAGCTGTTTTTT.

This clonotype came up a few times. The chain recombines TRBV7-8 with TRBJ2-3; 11 nucleotides agree with TRBD2. Per germline, CDR1 SGHVS and CDR2 FQNEAQ. CDR3 length equals 16 residues. Trimming took 4 bases from V and 1 from J; bases not matched to a gene: 4. This CDR3 reads CASSSLTSGGTDTQYF. The CDR3 bases are TGTGCCAGCAGCTCGCTGACTAGCGGGGGCACAGATACGCAGTATTTT.

The V call is TRBV28, the J call TRBJ2-7; D tentatively reads TRBD1 or TRBD2 (5 bases each). Germline CDR1 is MDHEN and CDR2 is SYDVKM. The CDR3 consists of 14 residues. V was clipped by 2 bases and J by 1 base, with 9 bases between them. The CDR3 nucleotides read TGTGCCAGCAGTTTACCGGGGCCTTCCTACGAGCAGTACTTC. It is translated as CASSLPGPSYEQYF.

This chain connects TRBV12-3 or TRBV12-4 to TRBJ2-2; TRBD2 agrees at 8 bases. CDR3 length equals 16 residues. V shed 6 bases, J shed 8 bases, and the junction held 14 bases outside the gene matches. CDR3 amino acids: CASRRSGGPHSGELFF. The CDR3 region has the DNA TGTGCCAGCAGGAGGAGCGGGGGCCCCCATTCTGGGGAGCTGTTTTTT.

This clonotype was detected ten times or more. The chain uses TRBV20-1 and TRBJ1-1, with D hard to call. The V end lost 4 bases, the J end lost 5 bases, and 17 bases lay between the germline ends. The CDR3 contains 14 residues. Germline CDR1 reads DFQATT; CDR2 reads SNEGSKA (reference sequence). CDR3 region: CSATKDGGVTEAFF. In DNA, the CDR3 is TGCAGTGCTACTAAGGACGGAGGAGTAACTGAAGCTTTCTTT.

In DNA, the CDR3 is TGTGCCAGCAGCTTAGATCGGGGGCAATGGGAAAAACTGTTTTTT. It translates to CASSLDRGQWEKLFF. The V and J genes are TRBV7-2 and TRBJ1-4, with a tentative D call TRBD1 (6 bases). V was trimmed by 1 base and J by 8 bases, leaving 14 bases between them. The CDR3 has 15 residues. Germline values: CDR1 SGHTA, CDR2 FQGNSA.

The gene calls are TRBV6-2 or TRBV6-3 and TRBJ2-1; 10 bases are shared with TRBD2. Germline CDR1 and CDR2: MNHEY and SVGEGT. This CDR3 has 18 amino acids. J was trimmed by 3 bases and V by 2 bases; bases with no gene match: 10. The CDR3 here is CASSYPLAGVRGYNEQFF. In DNA, the CDR3 is TGTGCCAGCAGTTACCCCCTAGCGGGAGTAAGGGGCTACAATGAGCAGTTCTTC.

This clonotype appeared a single time. A single base separates this from a much larger clone, so it may be a read error. The chain is built from TRBV4-3 and TRBJ2-3, with 9 bases identical to TRBD2. The V segment lost 1 base and the J segment 3 bases; nucleotides outside the gene matches: 5. Germline loops: CDR1 LGHNA, CDR2 YSLEER. The CDR3 consists of 16 residues. The CDR3 sequence is CASSQGVLAGTDTQYF. DNA of the CDR3: TGCGCCAGCAGCCAAGGAGTGCTAGCGGGAACAGATACGCAGTATTTT.

This clonotype was found a few times. V is TRBV7-9 and J is TRBJ2-3; 11 bases are a match to TRBD1. The CDR3 is 15 residues long. CDR1 is SEHNR, CDR2 FQNEAQ, per germline (reference sequence). V gave up 0 bases and J gave up 9 bases; unmatched junction bases: 5. The CDR3 nucleotides read TGTGCCAGCAGCTTAGCGTCGGGACAGGGGGACACGCAGTATTTT. This gives the protein CASSLASGQGDTQYF.

This sequence joins TRBV18 and TRBJ1-2, with D uncertain. CDR3 length: 15 residues. CDR1 and CDR2 from the germline V gene are KGHSH and LQKENI. Trimming pared 3 bases from V and 4 bases from J, leaving 15 bases between. CDR3 bases: TGTGCCAGCTCACCCGAGGCGGCGGGAGGCTATGGCTACACCTTC. This sequence encodes CASSPEAAGGYGYTF. Combining the CDR3 with reference TRBV18 and TRBJ1-2 gives the whole variable domain NAGVMQNPRHLVRRRGQEARLRCSPMKGHSHVYWYRQLPEEGLKFMVYLQKENIIDESGMPKERFSAEFPKEGPSILRIQQVVRGDSAAYFCASSPEAAGGYGYTFGSGTRLTVV.

This clonotype was detected a few times. The V gene is TRBV6-2 or TRBV6-3, the J gene TRBJ1-5; 7 bases map to TRBD1. V lost 7 bases to trimming and J lost 4 bases; unmatched junction nucleotides: 10. Germline V CDR1 and CDR2: MNHEY, SVGEGT. The length of the CDR3 is 15 residues. The CDR3 nucleotides are TGTGCCAGCAACGAAGGAGGGGGCGGGAATCAGCCCCAGCATTTT. It yields the protein CASNEGGGGNQPQHF.

This clonotype was found many times. The V gene is TRBV10-3, the J gene TRBJ1-1, with a possible D match to TRBD1 (5 bases). Germline CDR1 is ENHRY and CDR2 is SYGVKD. V was trimmed by 4 bases and J by 1 base, leaving 7 bases between them. This CDR3 has 13 residues. The CDR3 region has the DNA TGTGCCATCAGTGCCGGGACGAACACTGAAGCTTTCTTT. It yields the protein CAISAGTNTEAFF.